This paragraph covers one T cell receptor beta chain sequence. Its matching antigen is unknown. The study sequenced cultured CD4+ T cell DNA using the Oncomine TCR Beta short-read assay. MiXCR, run by TCRdb on the PCR reads, gives a single entry per CDR3 protein. In the table there are approximately 8,100 distinct CDR3 sequences, about 51% of which are singletons. The data are from a study of vaccination and CD4 T cells after COVID-19. CDR1 is LNHDA, CDR2 SQIVND, per germline (reference sequence). The ends were cut back, 7 bases at V and 3 bases at J, with 10 bases in the middle. This CDR3 spans 13 amino acids. Regarding treatment: roughly 10-day PBMC culture with coronavirus spike peptide pools or control peptides (ViraFEST assay).

The clonotype comes from a human donor who had recovered from COVID-19. The sequenced sample was CD4+ T cells from blood, cultured in vitro. The V and J genes are TRBV19 and TRBJ2-1; D gene ambiguous. As DNA, the CDR3 is TGTGCCAGTACCGGCAAGCTCTACAATGAGCAGTTCTTC. Encoded protein: CASTGKLYNEQFF.